The source of this T cell receptor (beta chain) is a study of beta chain features in type 1 diabetes. Findings and caveats of the study: Among patients, naive, central memory and Treg TCRB repertoires appeared more similar than among healthy donors.

Germline V gene lookup returns CDR1 ENHRY and CDR2 SYGVKD. This CDR3 region has 15 residues. Unmatched junction bases numbered 10, after V lost 10 bases and J lost 4 bases. This clone was recorded a few times. Its antigen is undetermined. Every isolated RNA sample was fully reverse transcribed, so sequencing captured expressed TCRB transcripts. Data came from immunoSEQ multiplex PCR; TCRdb stores just in-frame clones and leaves some out. The sample contains 860,000 or so clones, 15% to 20% of which appear only once. The V and J genes are TRBV10-3 and TRBJ2-3, with TRBD2 identical over 11 bases. Sequenced sample: naive CD4+ T cells from blood. The TCR was taken from a woman between 18 and 30 years old in good health. The CDR3 spells CATGNLLAGADTQYF. The CDR3 DNA is TGTGCCACTGGGAATTTACTAGCGGGAGCAGATACGCAGTATTTT.